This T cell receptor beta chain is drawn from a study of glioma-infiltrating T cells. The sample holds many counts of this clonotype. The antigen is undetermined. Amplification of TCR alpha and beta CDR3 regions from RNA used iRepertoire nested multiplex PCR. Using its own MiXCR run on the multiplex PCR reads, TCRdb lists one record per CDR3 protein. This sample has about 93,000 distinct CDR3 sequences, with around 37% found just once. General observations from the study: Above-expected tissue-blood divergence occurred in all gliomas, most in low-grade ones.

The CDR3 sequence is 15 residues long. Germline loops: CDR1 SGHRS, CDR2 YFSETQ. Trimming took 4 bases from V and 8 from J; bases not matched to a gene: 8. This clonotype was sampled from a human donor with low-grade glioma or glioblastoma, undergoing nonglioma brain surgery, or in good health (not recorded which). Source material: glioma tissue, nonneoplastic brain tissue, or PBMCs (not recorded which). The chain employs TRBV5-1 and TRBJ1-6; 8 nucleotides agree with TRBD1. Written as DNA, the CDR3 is TGCGCCAGCAGCGGAGACAGGGGAAGGGATTCACCCCTCCACTTT. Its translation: CASSGDRGRDSPLHF.